The TCR beta chain described here comes from a study of CD8+ T cells in alopecia areata. Study observations and caveats: Relative to mice, TCR sharing across patients was less clear, a difference possibly HLA-related. Scalp data also include sequences from resident alphabeta T cells of normal skin. Clonality exceeded that of normal scalp in lesional scalp, most notably in alopecia totalis/universalis.

Of note for this clone: What it binds is not known. In the same sample, other DNA sequences code for this CDR3.

Germline CDR1 is SGDLS and CDR2 is YYNGEE. Unmatched junction bases numbered 2, after V lost 0 bases and J lost 2 bases. The length of the CDR3 is 14 residues. The authors sorted CD4+ and CD8+ T cells from PBMCs. Extraction and reverse transcription of RNA yielded cDNA as the sequencing template. Clones were read by immunoSEQ multiplex PCR, and TCRdb kept only the in-frame ones, dropping some. The sample holds roughly 150,000 clones, less than 75% seen once. The rearrangement uses TRBV9 and TRBJ2-7; 7 positions match TRBD1. This receptor was identified in a human donor in good health. Sequenced input: CD8+ T cells sorted from blood. The CDR3 region has the DNA TGTGCCAGCAGCGTAGGGGACAGCCCCTACGAGCAGTACTTC. Translating it yields CASSVGDSPYEQYF.